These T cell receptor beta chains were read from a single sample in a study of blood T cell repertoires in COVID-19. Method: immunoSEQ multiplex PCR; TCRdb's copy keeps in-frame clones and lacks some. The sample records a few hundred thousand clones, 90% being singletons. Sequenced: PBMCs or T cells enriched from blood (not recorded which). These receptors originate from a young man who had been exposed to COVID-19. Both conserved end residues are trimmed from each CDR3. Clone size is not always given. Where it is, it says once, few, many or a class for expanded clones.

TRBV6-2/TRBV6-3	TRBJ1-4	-	ASSYTSTGGREKLF
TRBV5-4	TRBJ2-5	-	ASSLTSGGQETQY
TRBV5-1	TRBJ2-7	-	ASSLVGGVSYEQY
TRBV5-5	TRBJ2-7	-	ASSPPGTGNTYEQY
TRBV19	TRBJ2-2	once	ASSIESGTGELF
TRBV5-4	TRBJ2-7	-	ASSLGQGTYYEQY
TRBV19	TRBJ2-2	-	ASSISLRTAGVGELF
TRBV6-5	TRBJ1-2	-	ASSMRGSPDYGYT
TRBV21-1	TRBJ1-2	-	ASSQKTGASGYT
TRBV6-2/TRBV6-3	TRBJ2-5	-	ASSYSRYLGPEQETQY
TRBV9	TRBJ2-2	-	ASSRQTGTTGELF
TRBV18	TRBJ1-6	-	ASSDRAWEYNSPLH
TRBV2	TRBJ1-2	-	ASSQDSYGYT
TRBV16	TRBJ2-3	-	ASSQLRTADTQY
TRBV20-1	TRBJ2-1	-	SASLRGPVFDEQF
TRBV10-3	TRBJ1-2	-	AIKLDQGMKMSYGYT
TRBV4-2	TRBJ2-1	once	ASSQGGVVAGNEQF
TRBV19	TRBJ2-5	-	ASSYQGGETQY
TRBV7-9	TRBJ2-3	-	ASSLGVMDTQY
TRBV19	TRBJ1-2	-	ASSTQTGFYGYT
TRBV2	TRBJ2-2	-	ASRSSGGVSGELF
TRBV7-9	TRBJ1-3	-	ASRPGTQGNTIY
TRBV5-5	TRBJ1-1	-	ASSLYTEAF
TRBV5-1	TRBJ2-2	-	ASATWTGGDGELF
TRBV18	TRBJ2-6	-	ASSPGWASGANVLT
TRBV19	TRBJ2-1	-	ASSITGLDEQF
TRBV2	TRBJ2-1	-	ASIAKRVEQF
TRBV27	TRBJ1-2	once	ASSPKGQGRYGYT
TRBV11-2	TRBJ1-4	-	ASSLGGVFSEKLF
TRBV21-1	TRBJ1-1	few	ASSKSVRNTEAF
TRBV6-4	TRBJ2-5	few	ASLPDREETQY
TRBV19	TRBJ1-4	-	ASSTDRTNEKLF
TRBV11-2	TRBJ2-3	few	ASSERDRAVHTQY
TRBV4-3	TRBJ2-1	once	ASSRLAGDYNEQF
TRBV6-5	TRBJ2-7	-	ASRWGVATEQY
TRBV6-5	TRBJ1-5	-	ASSPTFQQPQH
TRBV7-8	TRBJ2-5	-	ASSFLGSGAQETQY
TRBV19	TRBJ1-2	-	ATGSGYT
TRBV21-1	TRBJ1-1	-	ASSKRDRGTEAF
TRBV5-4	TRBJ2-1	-	ASGPTKGGSYNEQF
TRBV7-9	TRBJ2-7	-	ASSDGQGVPYEQY
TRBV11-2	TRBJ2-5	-	ASSPSPRRDSQETQY
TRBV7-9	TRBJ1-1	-	ASSPWTDRTEAF
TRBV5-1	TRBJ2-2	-	ASSSGTLTGELF
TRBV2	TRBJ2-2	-	ASQISANTGELF
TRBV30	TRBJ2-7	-	AWSRQLYEQY
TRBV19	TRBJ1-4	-	ASSIGTGRVEKLF
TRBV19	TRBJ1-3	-	ASSTRQGSGNTIY
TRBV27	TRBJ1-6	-	ASSQQGTVNSPLH
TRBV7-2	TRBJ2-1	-	ASSSRTGRVEQF
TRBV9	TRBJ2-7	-	ASSFTTGYGYEQY
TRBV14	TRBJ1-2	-	ASSQRGGSTNYGYT
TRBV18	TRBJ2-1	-	ASQAGRNEQF
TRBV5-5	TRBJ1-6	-	ASSFSGGGNSPLH
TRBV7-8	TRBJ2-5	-	ASSLARLAGVETQY
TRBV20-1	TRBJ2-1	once	SASWGGGSSYNEQF
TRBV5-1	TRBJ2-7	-	ASSTEGTSGGLMYEQY
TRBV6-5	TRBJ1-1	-	ASSPLRGYTEAF
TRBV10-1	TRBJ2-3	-	ASYVSGNTDTQY